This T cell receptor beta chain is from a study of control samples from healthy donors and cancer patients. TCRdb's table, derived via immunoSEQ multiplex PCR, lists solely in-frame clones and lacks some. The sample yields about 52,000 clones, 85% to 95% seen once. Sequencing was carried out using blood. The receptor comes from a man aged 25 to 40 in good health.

Here the CDR3 DNA reads TGTGCCAGCAGTTACTCAGGCAGTACAGATACGCAGTATTTT. It yields the protein CASSYSGSTDTQYF. V gene TRBV6-5 combines with J gene TRBJ2-3; no firm D call. V was cut by 0 bases and J by 3 bases, with 7 bases left in between. The CDR3 is 14 residues long. The V gene's germline CDR1 is MNHEY and CDR2 SVGAGI.